This passage covers 18 T cell receptor beta chains from one sample sequenced in a study of cytomegalovirus exposure and HLA in healthy donors. The primer mix had 60 Vbeta and 13 Jbeta primers. The repertoire was sequenced with immunoSEQ multiplex PCR; TCRdb's copy has only in-frame clones and lacks some. The sample carries around 100,000 clones, 76% recorded once. The sample comprised PBMCs. These receptors all stem from a woman under 30 in good health and CMV-seropositive.

The V call is TRBV14, the J call TRBJ2-1, with TRBD1 as a possible D gene (5 bases). CDR1 is SGHDN, CDR2 FVKESK, per germline. V dropped 1 base and J dropped 6 bases, with 16 bases sitting between them. The CDR3 is 16 residues long. CDR3 sequence reads: CASSQGGLRLANEQFF. The CDR3 DNA is TGTGCCAGCAGCCAAGGGGGCCTAAGGTTGGCCAATGAGCAGTTCTTC. Drawing the rest from reference TRBV14 and TRBJ2-1, the complete variable domain is EAGVTQFPSHSVIEKGQTVTLRCDPISGHDNLYWYRRVMGKEIKFLLHFVKESKQDESGMPNNRFLAERTGGTYSTLKVQPAELEDSGVYFCASSQGGLRLANEQFFGPGTRLTVL.

The chain joins TRBV9 to TRBJ2-1, with 9 bases matching TRBD2. J was trimmed by 8 bases and V by 6 bases; bases with no gene match: 12. This CDR3 is built from 15 residues. From germline, CDR1 is SGDLS and CDR2 YYNGEE. The DNA of the CDR3 is TGTGCCAGCACCTCAACCCCCTCTAGCGGGGATGAGCAGTTCTTC. Translation gives CASTSTPSSGDEQFF.

This clone was recorded only once. The chain couples TRBV19 to TRBJ2-3; 7 nucleotides match TRBD1. With V trimmed by 5 bases and J by 2 bases, 10 bases remained unmatched. This CDR3 contains 16 residues. Per germline, CDR1 LNHDA and CDR2 SQIVND (reference sequence). The CDR3: CASSGKRGQLTDTQYF. The CDR3 coding sequence is TGTGCCAGTAGTGGGAAGAGGGGACAGCTCACAGATACGCAGTATTTT.

The gene calls are TRBV7-8 and TRBJ1-6, with 8 bases aligning to TRBD1. With V trimmed by 5 bases and J by 10 bases, 10 bases remained unmatched. Germline values: CDR1 SGHVS, CDR2 FQNEAQ. The CDR3 runs to 15 residues. The CDR3 reads CASSRQGMSYSPLHF. CDR3 in DNA: TGTGCCAGCAGCCGACAGGGGATGAGTTACTCACCCCTCCACTTT.

This rearrangement joins TRBV28 to TRBJ2-7; unclear D gene. The CDR3 runs to 12 residues. Germline V lookup: CDR1 MDHEN, CDR2 SYDVKM. V was clipped by 2 bases and J by 4 bases, with 6 bases between them. The CDR3 region is CASSLKTYEQYF. In nucleotides, the CDR3 is TGTGCCAGCAGTTTAAAAACATACGAGCAGTACTTC.

The CDR3 loop reads CASSLVVGGGNTEAFF. The CDR3, as DNA: TGCGCCAGCAGCTTGGTAGTGGGAGGAGGGAACACTGAAGCTTTCTTT. The J gene is TRBJ1-1, the V gene TRBV5-1; D remains unclear. Germline CDR1 is SGHRS and CDR2 is YFSETQ. V gave up 0 bases and J gave up 1 base, with 13 bases separating them. The CDR3 totals 16 residues. Full variable domain (outside the CDR3, taken from reference TRBV5-1 and TRBJ1-1): KAGVTQTPRYLIKTRGQQVTLSCSPISGHRSVSWYQQTPGQGLQFLFEYFSETQRNKGNFPGRFSGRQFSNSRSEMNVSTLELGDSALYLCASSLVVGGGNTEAFFGQGTRLTVV.

V usage is TRBV7-2 and J usage is TRBJ1-5; perhaps TRBD1 as D (6 bases). The CDR3 is 17 amino acids. V gave up 5 bases and J gave up 4 bases, with 21 bases separating them. Germline CDR1 and CDR2: SGHTA and FQGNSA. DNA for the CDR3: TGTGCCAGCAGCCCACCTCCCGGGGGGGGCAGAAATCAGCCCCAGCATTTT. Protein sequence: CASSPPPGGGRNQPQHF.

The V and J genes are TRBV27 and TRBJ1-4; D gene unclear. Trimming shortened V by 1 base and J by 10 bases, and 22 bases separated the two germline ends. The CDR3 contains 17 residues. The V gene's germline CDR1 is MNHEY and CDR2 SMNVEV (reference sequence). The CDR3 spells CASSLYPPLGGSGKLFF. The CDR3 nucleotides read TGTGCCAGCAGTTTATACCCTCCGCTGGGAGGTTCTGGAAAACTGTTTTTT.

This rearrangement joins TRBV14 to TRBJ2-3, with 7 nucleotides matching TRBD1. Germline V gives CDR1 SGHDN, CDR2 FVKESK. With V trimmed by 2 bases and J by 5 bases, 7 bases remained unmatched. The CDR3 contains 15 residues. For the CDR3, the DNA is TGTGCCAGCAGCCAAACCTCCAGGACAGGAGATACGCAGTATTTT. Its translation is CASSQTSRTGDTQYF.

The rearrangement uses TRBV4-3 and TRBJ2-5, with a possible D match to TRBD2 (5 bases). The better agreement between TRBJ2-7 and the DNA end casts doubt on the J call. The CDR3 contains 15 residues. Germline loops: CDR1 LGHNA, CDR2 YSLEER. CDR3 loop: CASSQGTFVVYEQYF. For the CDR3, the DNA is TGCGCCAGCAGCCAAGGGACTTTTGTTGTCTACGAGCAGTACTTC.

The chain uses TRBV7-2 and TRBJ2-7; 7 bases fit TRBD1. CDR1 is SGHTA and CDR2 is FQGNSA in the germline V gene. J was trimmed by 6 bases and V by 3 bases; bases with no gene match: 8. The CDR3 has 14 amino acids. CDR3 protein: CASSFGRGSGEQYF. The CDR3 DNA follows: TGTGCCAGCAGCTTCGGCAGGGGGTCCGGCGAGCAGTACTTC. Using reference TRBV7-2 and TRBJ2-7 for the parts outside the CDR3, the full variable domain is GAGVSQSPSNKVTEKGKDVELRCDPISGHTALYWYRQSLGQGLEFLIYFQGNSAPDKSGLPSDRFSAERTGGSVSTLTIQRTQQEDSAVYLCASSFGRGSGEQYFGPGTRLTVT.

The rearrangement uses TRBV4-3 and TRBJ2-1; TRBD2 aligns across 7 bases. With V trimmed by 1 base and J by 3 bases, 3 bases remained unmatched. The germline V gene has CDR1 LGHNA and CDR2 YSLEER. There are 15 residues in the CDR3. The CDR3 bases are TGCGCCAGCAGCCAAGGGCTAGCGGACTACAATGAGCAGTTCTTC. This codes for CASSQGLADYNEQFF.

This clone was seen a single time. The rearrangement links TRBV9 to TRBJ1-4; no reliable D call. Germline values: CDR1 SGDLS, CDR2 YYNGEE. The CDR3 has 15 amino acids. V lost 4 bases and J 6 bases, leaving 16 bases between the germline ends. CDR3 DNA: TGTGCCAGCAGCATCGGTGTCACGTTTCATGAAAAACTGTTTTTT. This sequence encodes CASSIGVTFHEKLFF.

V gene TRBV6-5 combines with J gene TRBJ1-1, with D tentatively TRBD1 (6 bases). Germline V gene data show CDR1 as MNHEY and CDR2 as SVGAGI. Trimming removed 6 bases from V and 1 base from J, with 12 bases in between. The CDR3 runs to 14 residues. The CDR3 loop reads CASRLDSWNTEAFF. The CDR3 DNA is TGTGCCAGCAGACTGGACAGTTGGAACACTGAAGCTTTCTTT.

V gene TRBV7-9 combines with J gene TRBJ2-5; weak D call: TRBD1 (5 bases). This CDR3 contains 14 residues. Germline CDR1 SEHNR, CDR2 FQNEAQ (reference sequence). Trimming removed 4 bases at V and 3 bases at J, with 12 bases between. The CDR3 loop reads CASSSYQGKETQYF. DNA for the CDR3: TGTGCCAGCAGCTCTTATCAGGGTAAAGAGACCCAGTACTTC.

The V and J genes are TRBV6-5 and TRBJ2-7; D not resolved. V was clipped by 8 bases and J by 1 base, with 12 bases between them. The CDR3 spans 13 residues. Germline V gene data show CDR1 as MNHEY and CDR2 as SVGAGI. The CDR3 protein is CASLDSVSYEQYF. The CDR3 region has the DNA TGTGCCAGCTTAGACTCCGTTTCCTACGAGCAGTACTTC.

A single count supports this clone. V gene TRBV27 combines with J gene TRBJ2-1; TRBD2 is a possible D gene (6 bases). The V end lost 9 bases, the J end lost 0 bases, and 15 bases lay between the germline ends. In germline, CDR1 is MNHEY, CDR2 SMNVEV (reference sequence). The CDR3 covers 15 residues. CDR3 in DNA: TGTGCCAGGATTACTCGGGGGAGCTCCTACAATGAGCAGTTCTTC. This encodes CARITRGSSYNEQFF.

This clone was recorded a few times. The rearrangement joins TRBV28 to TRBJ2-7; 8 bases fit TRBD2. The CDR3 is 13 amino acids. V lost 7 bases to trimming and J lost 5 bases; unmatched junction nucleotides: 7. CDR1 is MDHEN and CDR2 is SYDVKM in the germline V gene. The chain's CDR3 is CASKTSVPHEQYF. CDR3 DNA: TGTGCCAGCAAGACTAGCGTACCCCACGAGCAGTACTTC. Complete variable domain (other parts from reference TRBV28 and TRBJ2-7): DVKVTQSSRYLVKRTGEKVFLECVQDMDHENMFWYRQDPGLGLRLIYFSYDVKMKEKGDIPEGYSVSREKKERFSLILESASTNQTSMYLCASKTSVPHEQYFGPGTRLTVT.